The present T cell receptor beta chain was sequenced within a study of T cell responses to AZD1222 COVID-19 vaccine. Regarding the study as a whole: Distributed over spike, vaccine-associated CD4 TCRs predominated at 160-218 and 743-854. Baseline serology detected seropositivity in only five or six AZD1222 recipients.

Worth noting for this clone: The antigen is not known.

TCRdb keeps only in-frame clones here, not all; method: immunoSEQ multiplex PCR. The sample shows about 190,000 clones, roughly 93% of them seen only once. Per germline, CDR1 SGHTA and CDR2 FQGTGA. The germline V and J ends were trimmed by 5 bases and 4 bases, with 14 bases remaining between them. This CDR3 is 15 amino acids long. The sequencing here drew on peripheral blood, taken on day 0 of AZD1222 vaccination. This chain connects TRBV7-3 to TRBJ2-2; D is tentatively TRBD1 or TRBD2 (5 bases each). This receptor was obtained from an adult in good health. CDR3 sequence (DNA): TGTGCCAGCAGCCTGCTAGGGACGGGCACCGGGGAGCTGTTTTTT. Amino acids: CASSLLGTGTGELFF.